The sequence of this TCR beta chain was determined in a study of graft-versus-host responses after intestinal transplantation. About the research overall: Recipients were given multivisceral, liver-intestinal, or isolated intestinal transplants.

Study-wide results and caveats: Peak levels of circulating GvH clones tracked with early post-transplant HvG declines.

Germline CDR1 SGHRS, CDR2 YFSETQ. The V gene end was trimmed by 0 bases and the J gene end by 4 bases; junction bases not matched to a gene: 4. This CDR3 spans 16 amino acids. Profiling relied on immunoSEQ multiplex PCR, and the TCRdb table lists in-frame clones only, not all of them. The data show around 96,000 clones, with roughly 90% seen just once and roughly a sixth held by the top ten. Remarks on this clone: Its antigen is not identified.

The sequence derives from a human patient who received an intestinal transplant, so some T cells may come from the graft donor. The specimen comprised PBMCs, sampled approximately 470 days after intestinal transplant. The chain links TRBV5-1 to TRBJ2-3; TRBD2 agrees at 11 bases. CDR3 in amino acids: CASSLASGGRADTQYF. CDR3 coding DNA: TGCGCCAGCAGCTTGGCTAGCGGGGGGCGGGCAGATACGCAGTATTTT.